This T cell receptor beta chain was captured by sequencing in a study of T-cell memory formation after mild COVID-19. For the study at large: Across donors, TCR clusters were largely donor specific. Study-level results: The study found balanced CD4/CD8 in clones contracting day 15 to 85 and a CD4+ lean in later expanders. Researchers found some responding clones in pre-infection memory, a sign that cross-reactive memory joined.

In its sample, this clonotype was seen a few times. The antigen is unknown. From the 5' RACE reads, TCRdb called clonotypes with MiXCR, one entry per CDR3 protein. This sample has about 400,000 distinct CDR3 sequences, with roughly 26% found just once. This clonotype was obtained from an adult woman who had mild COVID-19 (a few samples of this study predate the infection). Cell type and time point are not known. The sample was PBMCs or a T cell subset sorted from them (not recorded which).

The CDR3 spells CASSPGQGAFYTEAFF. The CDR3 coding sequence is TGTGCCAGCAGCCCGGGACAGGGGGCTTTCTACACTGAAGCTTTCTTT. V and J are TRBV7-9 and TRBJ1-1, with TRBD1 matching 12 bases. The CDR3 consists of 16 residues. V was pared by 5 bases and J by 3 bases, with 7 bases of the junction left unmatched. CDR1 is SEHNR and CDR2 is FQNEAQ in the germline V gene (reference sequence).